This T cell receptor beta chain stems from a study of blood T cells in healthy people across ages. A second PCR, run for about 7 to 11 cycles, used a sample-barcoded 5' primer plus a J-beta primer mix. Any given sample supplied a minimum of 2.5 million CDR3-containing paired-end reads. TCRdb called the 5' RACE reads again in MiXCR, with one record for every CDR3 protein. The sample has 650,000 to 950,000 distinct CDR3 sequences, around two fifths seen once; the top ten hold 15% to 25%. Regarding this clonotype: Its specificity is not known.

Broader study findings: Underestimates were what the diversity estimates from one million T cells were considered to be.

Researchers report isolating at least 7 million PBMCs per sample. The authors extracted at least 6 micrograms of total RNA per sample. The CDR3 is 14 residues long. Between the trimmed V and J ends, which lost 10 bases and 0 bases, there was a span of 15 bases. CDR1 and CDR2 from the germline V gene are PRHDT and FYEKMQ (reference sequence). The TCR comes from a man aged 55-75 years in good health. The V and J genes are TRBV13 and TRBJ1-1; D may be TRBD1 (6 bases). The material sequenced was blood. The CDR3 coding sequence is TGTGCCACGGGGGGAGGGGGGGTGAACACTGAAGCTTTCTTT. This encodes CATGGGGVNTEAFF. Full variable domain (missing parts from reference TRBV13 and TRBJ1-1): AAGVIQSPRHLIKEKRETATLKCYPIPRHDTVYWYQQGPGQDPQFLISFYEKMQSDKGSIPDRFSAQQFSDYHSELNMSSLELGDSALYFCATGGGGVNTEAFFGQGTRLTVV.